This paragraph reports one T cell receptor beta chain. The sample belongs to a study of shared clonotypes between healthy human individuals. The germline gives CDR1 SGHRS, CDR2 YFSETQ. The CDR3 covers 15 residues. The ends lost 1 base at V and 5 bases at J; junction bases unmatched: 4. The table came from immunoSEQ multiplex PCR; TCRdb's copy has only in-frame clones and leaves some out. The profile shows about 1 million clones, around four fifths of them singletons. This receptor was taken from a man aged 18-30 years in good health. The source material was memory CD4+ T cells sorted from blood. As for subset: CD45RA-negative fraction. The rearrangement uses TRBV5-1 and TRBJ2-2; 8 bases map to TRBD1. The CDR3 loop reads CASSLQGAGTGELFF. The CDR3 bases are TGCGCCAGCAGCTTGCAGGGGGCGGGGACCGGGGAGCTGTTTTTT.